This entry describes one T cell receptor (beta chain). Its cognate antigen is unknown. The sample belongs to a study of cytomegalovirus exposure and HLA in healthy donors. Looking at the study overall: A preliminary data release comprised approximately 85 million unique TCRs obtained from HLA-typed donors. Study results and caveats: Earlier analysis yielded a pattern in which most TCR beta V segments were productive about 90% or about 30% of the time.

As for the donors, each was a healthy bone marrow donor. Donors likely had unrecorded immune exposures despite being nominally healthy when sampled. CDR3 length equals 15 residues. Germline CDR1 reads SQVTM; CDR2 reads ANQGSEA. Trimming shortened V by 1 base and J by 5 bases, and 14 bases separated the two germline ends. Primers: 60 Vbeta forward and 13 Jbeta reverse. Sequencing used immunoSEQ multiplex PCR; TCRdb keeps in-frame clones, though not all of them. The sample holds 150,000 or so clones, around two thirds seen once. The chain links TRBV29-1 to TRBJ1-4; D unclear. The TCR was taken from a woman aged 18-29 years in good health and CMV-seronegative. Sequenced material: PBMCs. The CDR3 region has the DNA TGCAGCGTTGAAGGGTCCCGAGGAGGAAATGAAAAACTGTTTTTT. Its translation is CSVEGSRGGNEKLFF.